This entry lists 5 T cell receptor beta chains sequenced from one sample in a study of Ad26.COV2.S vaccination and SARS-CoV-2 variants. Produced via immunoSEQ multiplex PCR; TCRdb's table is partial and in-frame only. The sample has hundreds of thousands of clones; 89% are singletons. The treatment is: roughly 18 received Ad26.COV2.S at low or high dose, single or two shots; roughly 5 received placebo; per-sample allocation not given. At day 63 after the first vaccine or placebo injection, samples were drawn. The material sequenced was peripheral blood, taken in a trial of Ad26.COV2.S vaccine versus placebo. These receptors were collected from a person aged 18-60 years who received the Ad26.COV2.S COVID-19 vaccine or a placebo.

V and J are TRBV19 and TRBJ2-3; D may match TRBD1 or TRBD2 (6 bases each). There are 16 residues in the CDR3. Germline V lookup: CDR1 LNHDA, CDR2 SQIVND (reference sequence). With 3 bases removed from V and 1 base from J, the gap between germline ends came to 14 bases. The CDR3 bases are TGTGCCAGTAGTATCGGAGGGGGTAGGCGCACAGATACGCAGTATTTT. It yields the protein CASSIGGGRRTDTQYF.

The rearrangement uses TRBV6-2 or TRBV6-3 and TRBJ2-3, with 9 bases identical to TRBD2. The J segment lost 6 bases and the V segment lost 5 bases, leaving 9 bases of the junction unmatched. The CDR3 is 15 amino acids. Germline CDR1 MNHEY, CDR2 SVGEGT. The CDR3 is CASSTFAGGEDTQYF. In DNA, the CDR3 is TGTGCCAGCAGTACCTTCGCGGGGGGGGAGGATACGCAGTATTTT.

The V gene is TRBV12-3 or TRBV12-4, the J gene TRBJ1-1, with D unresolved. The CDR3 is made up of 13 amino acids. Trimming took 3 bases from V and 10 from J, leaving 15 bases between them. The CDR3 DNA follows: TGTGCCAGCAGTTTCACTTCCTCTACGGGAGCTTTCTTT. Protein sequence: CASSFTSSTGAFF.

This clone was seen just once. The J gene is TRBJ2-1, the V gene TRBV6-6; 8 bases are a match to TRBD1. The V segment lost 6 bases and the J segment 7 bases; nucleotides outside the gene matches: 8. Germline values: CDR1 MNHNY, CDR2 SVGAGI (reference sequence). CDR3 length: 14 amino acids. DNA of the CDR3: TGTGCCAGCAGCCGGACAGGGAGCGGTAATGAGCAGTTCTTC. This translates into CASSRTGSGNEQFF.

This clone was counted once. V is TRBV9 and J is TRBJ2-2, with D maybe TRBD1 (5 bases). Germline lookup yields CDR1 SGDLS and CDR2 YYNGEE. With 7 bases removed from V and 0 bases from J, the gap between germline ends came to 10 bases. The CDR3 loop spans 14 amino acids. The CDR3 DNA reads TGTGCCAGCGGGAAGGGGACGAACACCGGGGAGCTGTTTTTT. The encoded protein is CASGKGTNTGELFF.